These 22 T cell receptor beta chains originate from one sample sequenced in a study of cytomegalovirus exposure and HLA in healthy donors. 13 Jbeta primers and 60 Vbeta primers were used for the PCR. TCRdb's table, derived via immunoSEQ multiplex PCR, lists solely in-frame clones and lacks some. Of 150,000 to 200,000 clones in the sample, about four fifths are singletons; the top ten hold around 5.9%. Sequenced sample: PBMCs. The receptors stem from a woman younger than 45 in good health and CMV-seropositive.

With regard to this clone: The same CDR3 can be traced to other DNA sequences in this sample. This chain links TRBV27 with TRBJ2-7, with 10 bases fitting TRBD1. The ends lost 6 bases at V and 2 bases at J; junction bases unmatched: 4. CDR3 length: 14 residues. CDR1 is MNHEY, CDR2 SMNVEV, per germline (reference sequence). DNA of the CDR3: TGTGCCAGCAGCCTAGGACAGGGGGCCTACGAGCAGTACTTC. Residues: CASSLGQGAYEQYF.

This clone turned up a few times. This rearrangement joins TRBV5-1 to TRBJ2-5; 7 bases are shared with TRBD1. Unmatched junction bases numbered 11, after V lost 2 bases and J lost 4 bases. Germline V CDR1 and CDR2: SGHRS, YFSETQ. The CDR3 sequence is 16 residues long. CDR3 residues: CASSFAQGSLGETQYF. The CDR3 DNA reads TGCGCCAGCAGCTTCGCACAGGGGTCTCTCGGAGAGACCCAGTACTTC.

The chain combines TRBV29-1 with TRBJ2-6; weak D call: TRBD1 (6 bases). Germline CDR1 is SQVTM and CDR2 is ANQGSEA. This CDR3 spans 15 amino acids. V was clipped by 1 base and J by 1 base, with 8 bases between them. The DNA of the CDR3 is TGCAGCGTTGAAGGCAGGGGTTCTGGGGCCAACGTCCTGACTTTC. Its protein is CSVEGRGSGANVLTF. Complete variable domain (other parts from reference TRBV29-1 and TRBJ2-6): SAVISQKPSRDICQRGTSLTIQCQVDSQVTMMFWYRQQPGQSLTLIATANQGSEATYESGFVIDKFPISRPNLTFSTLTVSNMSPEDSSIYLCSVEGRGSGANVLTFGAGSRLTVL.

This clone occurred once. V and J are TRBV19 and TRBJ1-1; D gene ambiguous. V dropped 5 bases and J dropped 4 bases, with 11 bases sitting between them. CDR3 size: 13 residues. Germline CDR1 and CDR2: LNHDA and SQIVND (reference sequence). The CDR3 reads CASSPVRVTEAFF. The CDR3 region has the DNA TGTGCCAGTAGTCCCGTCCGCGTCACTGAAGCTTTCTTT.

CDR3 nucleotides: TGTGCCAGCAGCTCCCGGTTGGACAGGATAGACTACGAGCAGTACTTC. Its translation: CASSSRLDRIDYEQYF. This chain connects TRBV7-9 to TRBJ2-7; 7 positions agree with TRBD1. Looked up from germline, CDR1 is SEHNR and CDR2 is FQNEAQ (reference sequence). V lost 4 bases, J lost 3 bases, and 12 bases stayed unmatched. The CDR3 consists of 16 residues.

This chain connects TRBV28 to TRBJ1-1; the D gene is possibly TRBD1 (5 bases). Per germline, CDR1 MDHEN and CDR2 SYDVKM. The CDR3 has 12 amino acids. Deletions cut 4 bases from V and 7 bases from J, with 10 bases between. The CDR3 coding sequence is TGTGCCAGCAGTTCAGGGTGGGTTGAAGCTTTCTTT. Amino acid sequence: CASSSGWVEAFF.

The chain is built from TRBV29-1 and TRBJ1-1, with TRBD1 matching over 7 bases. The junction had 3 bases not matched to a gene; V was cut back by 7 bases and J by 4 bases. The CDR3 consists of 11 residues. CDR1 and CDR2 (germline): SQVTM, ANQGSEA. CDR3 nucleotides: TGCAGCGGCGCAGGGGGCACTGAAGCTTTCTTT. Amino acids: CSGAGGTEAFF.

V gene TRBV19 combines with J gene TRBJ2-5, with 9 bases that match TRBD2. Germline CDR1 is LNHDA and CDR2 is SQIVND (reference sequence). The CDR3 length is 16 residues. V lost 1 base and J lost 5; bases outside the gene matches: 8. This CDR3 reads CASSIGAGGREETQYF. In DNA form, the CDR3 reads TGTGCCAGTAGTATAGGGGCGGGAGGGCGCGAGGAGACCCAGTACTTC.

This clone has only a few counts. The chain recombines TRBV9 with TRBJ1-2; weak D call: TRBD1 (6 bases). V gave up 3 bases and J gave up 4 bases, with 10 bases separating them. Germline V gives CDR1 SGDLS, CDR2 YYNGEE. The CDR3 has 13 residues. In nucleotides, the CDR3 is TGTGCCAGCAGCGGAGGGGGTTCCTATGGCTACACCTTC. This translates into CASSGGGSYGYTF. Together with reference TRBV9 and TRBJ1-2, the CDR3 gives the full variable domain: DSGVTQTPKHLITATGQRVTLRCSPRSGDLSVYWYQQSLDQGLQFLIQYYNGEERAKGNILERFSAQQFPDLHSELNLSSLELGDSALYFCASSGGGSYGYTFGSGTRLTVV.

This chain connects TRBV6-5 to TRBJ2-7; 9 bases map to TRBD2. Trimming at V came to 6 bases and at J to 2 bases, leaving 8 bases not matched to a gene. The CDR3 sequence is 15 residues long. Per the germline V gene, CDR1 is MNHEY and CDR2 is SVGAGI. The CDR3 is CASRSLAGQPYEQYF. CDR3 DNA sequence: TGTGCCAGCAGAAGTCTAGCGGGGCAGCCCTACGAGCAGTACTTC.

The chain uses TRBV6-5 and TRBJ2-3; 7 nucleotides match TRBD1. Unmatched junction bases numbered 5, after V lost 0 bases and J lost 2 bases. The germline V gene has CDR1 MNHEY and CDR2 SVGAGI. The CDR3 runs 16 residues. The CDR3: CASSYSKGAITDTQYF. DNA for the CDR3: TGTGCCAGCAGTTACTCGAAGGGGGCCATCACAGATACGCAGTATTTT.

Turning to this clone: Sequence at one end of the junction differs from germline and may be a read error. This sample includes further DNA sequences coding for the same CDR3. The chain uses TRBV7-2 and TRBJ2-7; 8 nucleotides agree with TRBD1. The CDR3 runs to 14 residues. In germline, CDR1 is SGHTA, CDR2 FQGNSA. The CDR3 here is CASSARTGSYEQYF. The CDR3 DNA sequence: TGTGCTAGCAGCGCCCGGACAGGGAGTTACGAGCAGTACTTC.

This rearrangement joins TRBV10-3 to TRBJ2-5; D may be TRBD2 (6 bases). V was cut by 9 bases and J by 4 bases, with 6 bases left in between. The CDR3 spans 10 residues. The V gene's germline CDR1 is ENHRY and CDR2 SYGVKD. CDR3 amino acids: CAMGGETQYF. The CDR3 DNA is TGTGCCATGGGGGGAGAGACCCAGTACTTC.

This clone came up once. This chain connects TRBV7-9 to TRBJ2-7; no definite D call. The germline V gene has CDR1 SEHNR and CDR2 FQNEAQ (reference sequence). Deletions cut 6 bases from V and 5 bases from J, with 14 bases between. This CDR3 comprises 13 residues. This chain's CDR3 is CASSFDGVDEQYF. The CDR3 DNA reads as TGTGCCAGCAGTTTTGACGGAGTCGACGAGCAGTACTTC.

The chain joins TRBV5-1 to TRBJ2-1; no firm D call. Germline V lookup: CDR1 SGHRS, CDR2 YFSETQ. Trimming took 0 bases from V and 7 from J, leaving 5 bases between them. The CDR3 length is 12 residues. In nucleotides, the CDR3 is TGCGCCAGCAGCTTGGGGCCGAATGAGCAGTTCTTC. It codes for CASSLGPNEQFF.

V usage is TRBV19 and J usage is TRBJ1-2; 7 nucleotides match TRBD1. J gave up 4 bases and V 5 bases, and 4 bases lay outside the gene matches. The germline gives CDR1 LNHDA, CDR2 SQIVND (reference sequence). This CDR3 region has 13 residues. In DNA, the CDR3 is TGTGCCAGTAGTGCGACAGGGCTCTATGGCTACACCTTC. It specifies CASSATGLYGYTF.

V is TRBV6-5 and J is TRBJ1-1, with D unclear. Germline CDR1 reads MNHEY; CDR2 reads SVGAGI. This CDR3 contains 11 residues. Trimming took 7 bases from V and 1 from J, leaving 4 bases between them. CDR3: CASTRNTEAFF. The CDR3 region has the DNA TGTGCCAGCACCAGGAACACTGAAGCTTTCTTT.

The V gene is TRBV5-1, the J gene TRBJ2-5; the D gene is possibly TRBD2 (5 bases). CDR3 length: 13 amino acids. Germline V gives CDR1 SGHRS, CDR2 YFSETQ. The V end was cut by 0 bases, the J end by 4 bases, with 7 bases between. CDR3: CASSLERSETQYF. CDR3 nucleotides: TGCGCCAGCAGCTTGGAGCGGTCAGAGACCCAGTACTTC. Full variable domain (missing parts from reference TRBV5-1 and TRBJ2-5): KAGVTQTPRYLIKTRGQQVTLSCSPISGHRSVSWYQQTPGQGLQFLFEYFSETQRNKGNFPGRFSGRQFSNSRSEMNVSTLELGDSALYLCASSLERSETQYFGPGTRLLVL.

J is TRBJ2-5 and V is TRBV5-4, with a possible D match to TRBD2 (5 bases). The CDR3 contains 15 residues. Germline-derived CDR1 and CDR2 are SGHNT and YYREEE (reference sequence). The germline V and J ends were trimmed by 7 bases and 4 bases, with 20 bases remaining between them. CDR3 DNA: TGTGCCAGCGCCCTAGAGCAGGAGGCATCAGAGACCCAGTACTTC. It translates to CASALEQEASETQYF.

J is TRBJ2-5 and V is TRBV7-2; 8 bases are shared with TRBD1. Judging by the DNA end, TRBJ2-7 fits better; the J call may be wrong. CDR3 length: 13 amino acids. Germline assignment: CDR1 SGHTA and CDR2 FQGNSA. CDR3 in DNA: TGTGCCAGCAGCCCACAGGGGGCCTACGAGCAGTACTTC. The encoded protein is CASSPQGAYEQYF.

The genes are TRBV6-6 and TRBJ2-1, with TRBD2 matching 8 bases. Per the germline V gene, CDR1 is MNHNY and CDR2 is SVGAGI (reference sequence). V shed 3 bases and J 2 bases; nucleotides not matched to a gene: 3. The CDR3 sequence is 15 residues long. The CDR3 here is CASSYSGNPYNEQFF. The CDR3 nucleotides read TGTGCCAGCAGTTATAGCGGGAACCCCTACAATGAGCAGTTCTTC.

This chain uses TRBV5-1 with TRBJ2-7; D is possibly TRBD2 (5 bases). Trimming pared 0 bases from V and 6 bases from J, leaving 13 bases between. The CDR3 runs 14 residues. Germline V CDR1 and CDR2: SGHRS, YFSETQ. In DNA form, the CDR3 reads TGCGCCAGCAGCTTGGACCGGGGAGCTACCGAGCAGTACTTC. It encodes CASSLDRGATEQYF.